The following is a T cell receptor (beta chain) sequence with its context. This clone was recorded a few times. Its cognate antigen has yet to be identified. Per-base qualities were not stored, and no clone one base away is much larger. Each donor gave one peripheral blood draw, averaging around 120 mL, which was collected into heparinised tubes. Naive, central memory, regulatory and stem cell-like memory CD4+ T cells were sorted on a BD FACSAria II using a panel including CD45RO, CCR7, CD25, CD127, CD95 and CD27. All sorted populations exceeded 95% purity. Right away, PBMCs were isolated by Lymphoprep density gradient centrifugation and were stained directly, with no culture step. Samples were stained and sorted in pairs, with one healthy donor and one patient per experiment, so that batch effects were minimized. This specimen belongs to a study of beta chain features in type 1 diabetes listed by TCRdb under 2018. With regard to the full study: Patients and healthy donors did not differ in mean age, gender distribution, total cell number or subset yield. A total of 90 million to 120 million sorted cells were examined across all samples, and a strong correlation was observed between cell number per subset and RNA yield. In the study, TCRB repertoires of sorted circulating CD4+ T cell subsets from recently diagnosed type 1 diabetes patients were compared with those of matched healthy donors. Regulatory and stem cell-like memory subsets were isolated from only 8 patients and roughly 8 healthy donors, whereas naive and central memory subsets came from all 30 or so donors. Overall study results and their limits: Because the HLA sub-analyses included only small numbers of individuals, any influence of HLA type on TCRB rearrangement was left unresolved. Naive, central memory and regulatory TCRB repertoires appeared to be more alike among patients than among healthy donors. PCR might favor shorter templates, but patient and control samples were amplified and corrected together, so any skew would affect both groups equally. Sequencing cDNA rather than genomic DNA could over-represent highly expressing activated cells, although activation and CD3 levels did not differ between groups. At VDJ recombination sites, type 1 diabetes patients had fewer insertions and more deleted nucleotides, which implies abnormalities in thymic rearrangement. Type 1 diabetes patients showed a moderate but significant shortening of TCRB CDR3 length in all four CD4+ subsets.

The entire isolated RNA was reverse transcribed using the High Capacity cDNA Reverse Transcription Kit, and thus expressed TCRB transcripts were sequenced. Naive, central memory and regulatory T cell samples underwent deep immunoSEQ sequencing, averaging roughly 3.4 million total reads per sample. Sorted cells were lysed in RLT buffer and RNA was extracted with DNase-treated RNeasy Micro or Mini kits, depending on cell number. To prevent cross-contamination, each cell subset was processed individually, whereas patient and healthy donor samples were processed jointly. The immunoSEQ multiplex PCR was used to amplify TCRB sequences from cDNA, yielding 87-bp fragments that span the CDR3 region. The amplicons were sequenced using the Illumina HiSeq platform. As for how the authors treated the data: PCR bias was corrected computationally using synthetic template baselines, and reads within Hamming distance 2 were collapsed, with unmergeable singletons discarded. Reads were aligned against IMGT so that V, D and J genes, CDR3 length and insertions or deletions at six rearrangement sites could be assigned. Within each subset, clonotype counts were normalized to sorted cell number, after which true diversity and Gini coefficients were computed with the tcR R package. The overlap coefficient, calculated on TCRB nucleotide sequences, was used to quantify repertoire sharing. TCRdb carries this immuneACCESS record with in-frame sequences only. Its versions omit some clonotypes, under half of them owing to an unresolved V gene in the studies checked, with the rest unexplained. V and J calls and clone size come straight from that table; D and trimming were deduced from the DNA. This sample gives under 150,000 clones in total; under 60% of them show up just once. The ten largest make up roughly 0.4% of the sample.

Trimming takes 4 bases from V and 8 bases from J, and the germline ends sit 20 bases apart. The CDR1 and CDR2 encoded by the germline V gene (reference sequence) are MNHNY and SVGAGI. The CDR3 numbers 15 residues from cysteine through phenylalanine. Only the CDR3 DNA stays, 45 bases, in frame from base 1. The rearrangement joined TRBV6-6 to TRBJ1-2; the D gene cannot be resolved reliably. Sequenced sample: Tregs from blood. The cell subset or site label, read with the paper, signifies: regulatory CD4+ T cells. The clonotype was recovered from a man between 18 and 35 years old in good health. Here is the DNA: TGTGCCAGCAGTTTGCGGACGGATAGGGAGAGGGGCTACACCTTC. Its protein is CASSLRTDRERGYTF.